These 16 T cell receptor beta chains originate from one sample sequenced in a study of T cell responses to AZD1222 COVID-19 vaccine. Assay: immunoSEQ multiplex PCR; the TCRdb copy retains only in-frame clones and omits some. Of about 120,000 clones in the sample, about 91% were seen once. The specimen comprised peripheral blood, sampled on day 0 of AZD1222 vaccination. The source is an adult in good health.

The gene calls are TRBV3-1 (or the pseudogene TRBV3-2) and TRBJ1-4; TRBD1 aligns across 7 bases. This CDR3 comprises 13 residues. Germline assignment: CDR1 LGHDT and CDR2 YNNKEL (reference sequence). Unmatched junction bases numbered 5, after V lost 5 bases and J lost 8 bases. The CDR3 DNA reads as TGTGCCAGCAGCGACGGGACAGCAGAAAAACTGTTTTTT. It codes for CASSDGTAEKLFF.

The chain recombines TRBV7-9 with TRBJ2-5, with D possibly matching TRBD2 (6 bases). The V and J ends lost 2 bases and 5 bases respectively, with 21 bases between them. This CDR3 is 17 amino acids long. Germline V CDR1 and CDR2: SEHNR, FQNEAQ (reference sequence). The CDR3 spells CASSLPSGSRGPETQYF. The DNA of the CDR3 is TGTGCCAGCAGCTTACCCTCCGGGAGCAGAGGGCCGGAGACCCAGTACTTC.

The chain links TRBV19 to TRBJ1-1; D call uncertain. The V and J ends lost 4 bases and 9 bases respectively, with 12 bases between them. The CDR3 covers 12 residues. Germline values: CDR1 LNHDA, CDR2 SQIVND (reference sequence). The CDR3 sequence is CASSRPRLQAFF. CDR3 DNA sequence: TGTGCCAGTAGTAGGCCCCGGTTACAAGCTTTCTTT.

The chain employs TRBV14 and TRBJ2-5, with D unclear. CDR3 length: 13 amino acids. Trimming removed 0 bases at V and 4 bases at J, with 6 bases between. The germline CDR1 and CDR2 sequences are SGHDN and FVKESK. The CDR3 region has the DNA TGTGCCAGCAGCCAAGACTGGCGAGAGACCCAGTACTTC. It codes for CASSQDWRETQYF.

The gene calls are TRBV6-2 or TRBV6-3 and TRBJ1-4; D may be TRBD1 (5 bases). Germline loops: CDR1 MNHEY, CDR2 SVGEGT. The CDR3 is 12 residues long. Trimming removed 5 bases at V and 7 bases at J, with 8 bases between. In DNA form, the CDR3 reads TGTGCCAGCAGTAACAGGCTTGAAAAACTGTTTTTT. Translation: CASSNRLEKLFF.

For the CDR3, the DNA is TGTGCCTGGAGTCCAGGGCTCCGGTATGGCTACACCTTC. This encodes CAWSPGLRYGYTF. V usage is TRBV30 and J usage is TRBJ1-2; D is possibly TRBD1 (5 bases). Germline loops: CDR1 GTSNPN, CDR2 SVGIG (reference sequence). There are 13 residues in the CDR3. The V end lost 2 bases, the J end lost 5 bases, and 12 bases lay between the germline ends.

The rearrangement uses TRBV4-1 and TRBJ2-3, with D possibly being TRBD1 (8 bases). CDR3 length equals 15 residues. Per germline, CDR1 MGHRA and CDR2 YSYEKL. Deletions cut 5 bases from V and 1 base from J, with 13 bases between. The CDR3 here is CASSFTGGGTDTQYF. In DNA, the CDR3 is TGCGCCAGCAGCTTTACAGGGGGGGGCACAGATACGCAGTATTTT.

A few counts support this clone. The chain links TRBV20-1 to TRBJ1-1, with no clear D. Trimming removed 3 bases from V and 1 base from J, with 6 bases in between. CDR1 is DFQATT, CDR2 SNEGSKA, per germline (reference sequence). This CDR3 is built from 12 residues. In DNA form, the CDR3 reads TGCAGTGCTAGTTCCGCGAACACTGAAGCTTTCTTT. It codes for CSASSANTEAFF.

The genes are TRBV10-3 and TRBJ1-3; D unclear. The CDR3 consists of 14 residues. The V end lost 6 bases, the J end lost 0 bases, and 9 bases lay between the germline ends. Germline CDR1 and CDR2: ENHRY and SYGVKD. The CDR3 coding sequence is TGTGCCATCAGAGGAGAGAGCTCTGGAAACACCATATATTTT. Translation: CAIRGESSGNTIYF.

V gene TRBV2 combines with J gene TRBJ2-1; 8 bases line up with TRBD1. CDR3 length equals 14 residues. Trimming at V came to 6 bases and at J to 6 bases, leaving 7 bases not matched to a gene. Germline CDR1 and CDR2: SNHLY and FYNNEI. CDR3 DNA: TGTGCCAGCAGGGACAGGGTAAGGGCCAATGAGCAGTTCTTC. Translating gives CASRDRVRANEQFF.

The rearrangement links TRBV9 to TRBJ1-5; tentatively, D is TRBD1 (6 bases). This CDR3 is built from 15 residues. V was cut by 4 bases and J by 0 bases, with 11 bases left in between. CDR1 is SGDLS, CDR2 YYNGEE, per germline. In nucleotides, the CDR3 is TGTGCCAGCAGCCCCCACAGGGATAGCAATCAGCCCCAGCATTTT. This translates into CASSPHRDSNQPQHF.

The rearrangement links TRBV29-1 to TRBJ1-5, with D possibly matching TRBD1 (6 bases). From germline, CDR1 is SQVTM and CDR2 ANQGSEA. Trimming left V 4 bases short and J 7 bases short, with 20 bases between. The CDR3 loop spans 15 amino acids. As DNA, the CDR3 is TGCAGCGTTGTTTACGGTGGACAGTCGGGCCAGCCCCAGCATTTT. Encoded protein: CSVVYGGQSGQPQHF.

This clone was seen just once. The CDR3 here is CASSPGQGEAFF. For the CDR3, the DNA is TGCGCCAGCAGCCCTGGACAGGGAGAAGCTTTCTTT. The rearrangement joins TRBV5-1 to TRBJ1-1; 8 bases map to TRBD1. Trimming at V came to 4 bases and at J to 8 bases, leaving 4 bases not matched to a gene. CDR3 length: 12 amino acids. Germline-derived CDR1 and CDR2 are SGHRS and YFSETQ.

The V call is TRBV15, the J call TRBJ1-2; 9 positions agree with TRBD1. The CDR3 has 16 residues. The V segment lost 1 base and the J segment 0 bases; nucleotides outside the gene matches: 3. Germline V gives CDR1 LNHNV, CDR2 YYDKDF (reference sequence). The CDR3 DNA sequence: TGTGCCACCAGCAGAGCCCGGGACAGGGCTAACTATGGCTACACCTTC. This gives the protein CATSRARDRANYGYTF.

In this sample, this clone turned up once. The rearrangement uses TRBV5-4 and TRBJ2-7, with a possible D match to TRBD2 (6 bases). Germline CDR1 is SGHNT and CDR2 is YYREEE (reference sequence). The CDR3 sequence is 14 residues long. Deletions cut 4 bases from V and 0 bases from J, with 11 bases between. CDR3 amino acids: CASSQRVSSYEQYF. The CDR3 DNA sequence: TGTGCCAGCAGCCAGCGGGTCAGCTCCTACGAGCAGTACTTC. The variable domain in full, completed from reference TRBV5-4 and TRBJ2-7, reads ETGVTQSPTHLIKTRGQQVTLRCSSQSGHNTVSWYQQALGQGPQFIFQYYREEENGRGNFPPRFSGLQFPNYSSELNVNALELDDSALYLCASSQRVSSYEQYFGPGTRLTVT.

The chain carries TRBV27 and TRBJ1-1; 9 positions agree with TRBD1. The CDR3 loop spans 13 amino acids. V trimming: 3 bases; J trimming: 6 bases; junction bases outside the gene matches: 2. Germline loops: CDR1 MNHEY, CDR2 SMNVEV (reference sequence). CDR3 sequence: CASSFRQGAEAFF. For the CDR3, the DNA is TGTGCCAGCAGTTTCCGACAGGGGGCTGAAGCTTTCTTT.